This TCR beta chain was documented in a study of Graves' ophthalmopathy and Graves' hyperthyroidism. Ten or more counts support this clonotype. CDR3 size: 16 residues. V was cut by 3 bases and J by 2 bases, with 17 bases left in between. In germline, CDR1 is MNHEY, CDR2 SVGAGI. CDR3 regions of TCR beta were amplified from RNA transcripts. RT-PCR was first run with HTBI primers, then multiplex PCR in a second round. TCRdb itself ran the multiplex PCR reads through MiXCR, one entry per CDR3 protein. The table includes about 480,000 distinct CDR3 sequences, under 15% detected once. The sequence was obtained from a woman aged 25 to 39 with Graves' ophthalmopathy. Sequenced material: blood. V usage is TRBV6-5 and J usage is TRBJ2-7, with D possibly being TRBD2 (8 bases). The CDR3 nucleotides are TGTGCCAGCAGTTATCCGGGACAGCGGGGGACCTACGAGCAGTACTTC. Its translation is CASSYPGQRGTYEQYF.